Sequencing of this T cell receptor beta chain was carried out in a study of post-analysis software for immune sequencing data. Overall study findings and caveats: Elevated frequency relative to controls characterized 4 or 5 TRBV segments in patients, TRBV5-6, TRBV5-1 and TRBV20-1 among them. Controls had significantly higher normalized Chao1 diversity than multiple sclerosis patients.

Unique molecular identifiers were present in the TCR beta cDNA libraries. In TCRdb, the PCR reads were re-called with MiXCR into one record per CDR3 protein. The sample lists some 370,000 distinct CDR3 sequences, roughly 35% occurring once. The CDR3 runs 16 residues. V lost 3 bases to trimming and J lost 4 bases; unmatched junction nucleotides: 9. Notes on this clonotype: Its target is unknown.

This TCR was sampled from a girl aged 5 to 17 with multiple sclerosis. The sequenced sample consisted of blood. This chain uses TRBV12-3 or TRBV12-4 with TRBJ2-5; TRBD2 matches 9 bases. The CDR3 is CASSFLSGGLGETQYF. The CDR3 nucleotides read TGTGCCAGCAGTTTCCTTAGCGGGGGACTGGGAGAGACCCAGTACTTC.